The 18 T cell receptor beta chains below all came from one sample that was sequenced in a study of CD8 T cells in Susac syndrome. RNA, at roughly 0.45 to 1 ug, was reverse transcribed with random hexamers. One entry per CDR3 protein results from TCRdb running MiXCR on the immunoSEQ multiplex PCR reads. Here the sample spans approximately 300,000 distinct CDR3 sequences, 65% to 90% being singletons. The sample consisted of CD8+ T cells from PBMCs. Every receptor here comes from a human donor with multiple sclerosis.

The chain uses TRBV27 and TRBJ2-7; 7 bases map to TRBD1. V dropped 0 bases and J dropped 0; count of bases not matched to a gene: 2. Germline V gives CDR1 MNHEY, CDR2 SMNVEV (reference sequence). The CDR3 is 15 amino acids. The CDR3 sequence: CASSLSQGSSYEQYF. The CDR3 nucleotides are TGTGCCAGCAGTTTATCACAGGGGAGCTCCTACGAGCAGTACTTC.

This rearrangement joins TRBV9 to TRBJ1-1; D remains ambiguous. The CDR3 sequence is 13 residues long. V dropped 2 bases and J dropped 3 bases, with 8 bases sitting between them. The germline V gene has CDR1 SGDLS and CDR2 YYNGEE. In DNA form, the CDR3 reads TGTGCCAGCAGCGTCAAGTATGACACTGAAGCTTTCTTT. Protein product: CASSVKYDTEAFF.

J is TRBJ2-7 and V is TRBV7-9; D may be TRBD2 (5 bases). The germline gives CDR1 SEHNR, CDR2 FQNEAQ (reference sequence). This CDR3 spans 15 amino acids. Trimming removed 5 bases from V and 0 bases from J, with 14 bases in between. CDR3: CASSNSGLISYEQYF. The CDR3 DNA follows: TGTGCCAGCAGCAATTCAGGACTCATCTCCTACGAGCAGTACTTC.

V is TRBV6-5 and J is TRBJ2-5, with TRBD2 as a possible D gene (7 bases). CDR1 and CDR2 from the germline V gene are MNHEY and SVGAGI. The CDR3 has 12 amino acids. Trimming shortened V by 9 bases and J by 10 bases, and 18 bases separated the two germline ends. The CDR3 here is CASGGGGVSQYF. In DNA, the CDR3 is TGTGCCAGTGGAGGGGGAGGGGTGAGCCAGTACTTC.

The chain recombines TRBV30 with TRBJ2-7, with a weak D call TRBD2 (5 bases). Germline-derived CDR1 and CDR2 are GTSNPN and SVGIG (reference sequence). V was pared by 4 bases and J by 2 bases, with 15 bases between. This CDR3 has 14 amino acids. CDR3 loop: CAWIPGSGPYEQYF. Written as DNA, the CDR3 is TGTGCCTGGATCCCCGGAAGCGGTCCCTACGAGCAGTACTTC.

The CDR3 reads CASSQPGTGYNEQFF. DNA for the CDR3: TGCGCCAGCAGCCAACCTGGGACAGGGTACAATGAGCAGTTCTTC. The chain joins TRBV4-3 to TRBJ2-1; 9 bases align to TRBD1. The CDR3 covers 15 residues. Germline V gene sequence: CDR1 LGHNA, CDR2 YSLEER. V trimming: 2 bases; J trimming: 4 bases; junction bases outside the gene matches: 3.

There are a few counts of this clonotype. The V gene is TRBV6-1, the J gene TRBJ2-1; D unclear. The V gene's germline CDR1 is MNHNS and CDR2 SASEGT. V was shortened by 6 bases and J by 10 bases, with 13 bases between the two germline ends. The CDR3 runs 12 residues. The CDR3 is CASRSAVLEQFF. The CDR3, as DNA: TGTGCCAGCAGGTCGGCCGTCTTAGAGCAGTTCTTC.

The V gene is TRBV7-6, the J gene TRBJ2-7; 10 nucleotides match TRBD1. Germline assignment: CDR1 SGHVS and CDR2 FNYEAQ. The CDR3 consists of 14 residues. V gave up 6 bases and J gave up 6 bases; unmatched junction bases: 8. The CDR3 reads CASSRTGGTSEQYF. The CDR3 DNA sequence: TGTGCCAGCAGTCGGACAGGGGGAACTTCCGAGCAGTACTTC.

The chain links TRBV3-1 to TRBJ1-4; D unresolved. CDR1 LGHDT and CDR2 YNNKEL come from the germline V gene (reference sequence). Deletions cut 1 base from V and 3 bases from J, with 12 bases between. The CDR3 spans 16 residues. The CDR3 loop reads CASSQGWEIANEKLFF. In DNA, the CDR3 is TGTGCCAGCAGCCAAGGTTGGGAAATTGCTAATGAAAAACTGTTTTTT.

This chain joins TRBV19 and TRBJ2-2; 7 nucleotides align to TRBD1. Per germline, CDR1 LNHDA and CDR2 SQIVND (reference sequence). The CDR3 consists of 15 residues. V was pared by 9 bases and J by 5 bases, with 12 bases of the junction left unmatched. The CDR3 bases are TGTGCCAGCCGGTCTCCGGGACAGCTTACCGGGGAGCTGTTTTTT. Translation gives CASRSPGQLTGELFF.

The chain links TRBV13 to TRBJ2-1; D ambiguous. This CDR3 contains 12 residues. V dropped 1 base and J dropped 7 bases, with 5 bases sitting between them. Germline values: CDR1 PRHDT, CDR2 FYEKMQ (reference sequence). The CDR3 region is CASSLARNEQFF. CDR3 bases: TGTGCCAGCAGCTTAGCAAGGAATGAGCAGTTCTTC.

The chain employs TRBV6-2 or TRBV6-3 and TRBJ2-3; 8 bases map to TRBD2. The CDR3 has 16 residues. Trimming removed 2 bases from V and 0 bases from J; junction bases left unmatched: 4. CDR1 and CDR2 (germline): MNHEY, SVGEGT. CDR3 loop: CASSYGPSGSTDTQYF. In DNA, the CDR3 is TGTGCCAGCAGTTACGGTCCTAGCGGGAGCACAGATACGCAGTATTTT.

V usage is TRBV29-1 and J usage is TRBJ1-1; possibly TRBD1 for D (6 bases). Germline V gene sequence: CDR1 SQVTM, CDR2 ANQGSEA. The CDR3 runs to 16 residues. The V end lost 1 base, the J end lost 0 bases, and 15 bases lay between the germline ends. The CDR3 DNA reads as TGCAGCGTTGAAGGAGGAGGGGGGCCCATGAACACTGAAGCTTTCTTT. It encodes CSVEGGGGPMNTEAFF.

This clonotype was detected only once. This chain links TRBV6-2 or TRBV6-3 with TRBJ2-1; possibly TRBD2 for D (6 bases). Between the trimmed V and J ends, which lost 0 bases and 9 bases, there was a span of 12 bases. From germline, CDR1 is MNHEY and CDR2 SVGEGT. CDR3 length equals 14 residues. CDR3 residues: CASSYSQEGSEQFF. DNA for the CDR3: TGTGCCAGCAGTTACTCTCAGGAGGGGAGTGAGCAGTTCTTC.

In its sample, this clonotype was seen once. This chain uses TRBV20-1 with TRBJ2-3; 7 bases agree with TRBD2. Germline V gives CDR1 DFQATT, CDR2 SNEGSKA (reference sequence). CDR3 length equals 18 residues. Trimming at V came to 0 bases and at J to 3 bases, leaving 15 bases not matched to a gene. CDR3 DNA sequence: TGCAGTGCTAGAGATTTCTGGGGGGAGGGTCTCGCGACAGATACGCAGTATTTT. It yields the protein CSARDFWGEGLATDTQYF.

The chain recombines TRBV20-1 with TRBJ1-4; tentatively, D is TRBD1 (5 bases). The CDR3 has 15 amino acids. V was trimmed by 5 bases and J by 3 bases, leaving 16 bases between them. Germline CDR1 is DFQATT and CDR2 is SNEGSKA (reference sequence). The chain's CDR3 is CSASKWDLANEKLFF. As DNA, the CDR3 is TGCAGTGCTTCCAAATGGGACCTAGCTAATGAAAAACTGTTTTTT.

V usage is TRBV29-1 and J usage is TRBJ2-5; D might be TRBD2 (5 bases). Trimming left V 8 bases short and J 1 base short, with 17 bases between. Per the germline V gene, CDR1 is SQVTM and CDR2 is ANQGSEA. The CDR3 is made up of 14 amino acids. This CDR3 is CSSEKAASQETQYF. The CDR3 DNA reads TGCAGCTCTGAAAAAGCGGCGTCCCAAGAGACCCAGTACTTC.

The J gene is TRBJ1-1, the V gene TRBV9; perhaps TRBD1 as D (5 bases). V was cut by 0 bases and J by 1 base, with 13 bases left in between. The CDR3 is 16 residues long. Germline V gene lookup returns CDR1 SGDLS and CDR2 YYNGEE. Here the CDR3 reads CASSVDPRASNTEAFF. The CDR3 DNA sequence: TGTGCCAGCAGCGTAGATCCCAGGGCCTCGAACACTGAAGCTTTCTTT.